This T cell receptor beta chain was sequenced in a study of cytomegalovirus exposure and HLA in healthy donors. Findings of the study overall: Further analysis was carried out later, and it showed several of the most significant clusters appearing linked to common viral pathogens.

In the case of this clone: What it recognizes is unknown.

Trimming at V came to 6 bases and at J to 6 bases, leaving 11 bases not matched to a gene. Germline lookup yields CDR1 MNHNY and CDR2 SVGAGI (reference sequence). The CDR3 extends over 15 amino acids. The PCR made use of 60 Vbeta and 13 Jbeta primers. The data were produced by immunoSEQ multiplex PCR, yet TCRdb's version contains in-frame clones alone and is incomplete. The listing contains under 150,000 clones. This chain uses TRBV6-6 with TRBJ2-7, with 10 bases identical to TRBD1. The source is a woman aged 60 to 75 in good health and CMV-seronegative. What was sequenced was PBMCs. CDR3 sequence reads: CASSYKGQGKGEQYF. The DNA for the CDR3 is TGTGCCAGCAGCTACAAGGGACAGGGGAAAGGCGAGCAGTACTTC.